This is a list of T cell receptor beta chains from one sample in a study of cytomegalovirus exposure and HLA in healthy donors. Here immunoSEQ multiplex PCR was the method, and the copy in TCRdb shows in-frame clones only, minus some. In the table there are about 140,000 clones, about 75% of which are singletons. Sequencing input: PBMCs. These receptors came from a man aged 18 to 30 in good health and CMV-seronegative. Both conserved end residues are part of each CDR3. The D gene is left open where the match is weak. The listing skips clone size in some rows; elsewhere it reads once, few, many or a size class.

TRBD1	NA	TRBV11-3	TRBJ2-5	TGTGCCAGCAGCTCTGGGACAGGGGGCCAAGAGACCCAGTACTTC	CASSSGTGGQETQYF
TRBD2	few	TRBV6-5	TRBJ2-7	TGTGCCAGTCGTTCCCTTAGCGGGAGGGCCGCCGAGCAGTACTTC	CASRSLSGRAAEQYF
NA	NA	TRBV19	TRBJ2-7	TGTGCCAGTAGTCGCGGGACAGCTACCAACTTC	CASSRGTATNF
NA	NA	TRBV5-4	TRBJ2-7	TGTGCCAGCAGTTCCCCCCCAGGGCTCAACGAGCAGTACTTC	CASSSPPGLNEQYF
TRBD1	NA	TRBV30	TRBJ2-1	TGTGCCTGGGACGGGGCCACCCGACGGACAGGGGGGACCTACAATGAGCAGTTCTTC	CAWDGATRRTGGTYNEQFF
TRBD2	NA	TRBV7-2	TRBJ2-1	TGTGCCAGCAGCGCCCGTAGCGGGAGGGGTCACAATGAGCAGTTCTTC	CASSARSGRGHNEQFF
NA	NA	TRBV6-1	TRBJ2-7	TGTGCCAGCAGTGAAACAGGGTCCTACAGCATGCTTTCCTACGAGCAGTACTTC	CASSETGSYSMLSYEQYF
TRBD2	NA	TRBV5-1	TRBJ2-5	TGCGCCAGCAGCTTGGCCCCCGGGACTAGCGGGAGGGCCGTGGAGACCCAGTACTTC	CASSLAPGTSGRAVETQYF
TRBD1	NA	TRBV10-3	TRBJ1-1	TGTGCCATTAATGGACAGGGGGCCATGAACACTGAAGCTTTCTTT	CAINGQGAMNTEAFF
NA	NA	TRBV4-2	TRBJ2-7	TGTGCCAGCAGCCAGAACGCGGGCCGGACCTACGAGCAGTACTTC	CASSQNAGRTYEQYF
NA	NA	TRBV13	TRBJ1-1	TGTGCCAGCAGCAATACAGGTGGGGGGACTGAAGCTTTCTTT	CASSNTGGGTEAFF
NA	NA	TRBV5-1	TRBJ1-5	TGCGCCAGCAGGCCCATCCCAGGCAATCAGCCCCAGCATTTT	CASRPIPGNQPQHF
TRBD1	once	TRBV28	TRBJ1-2	TGTGCCAGCAGTTTCCGTGACAGGGACTATGGCTACACCTTC	CASSFRDRDYGYTF
NA	NA	TRBV27	TRBJ2-1	TGTGCCAGCAGTCCTCATTGGGGTAGCGGAGGCGATTACAATGAGCAGTTCTTC	CASSPHWGSGGDYNEQFF
TRBD1	NA	TRBV28	TRBJ1-1	TGTGCCAGCAGTTCAAACCCCGGGACAGCAAGGACTGAAGCTTTCTTT	CASSSNPGTARTEAFF
TRBD1	NA	TRBV7-9	TRBJ2-3	TGTGCCAGCAGGCCCGGACAGGTGGTCACAGATACGCAGTATTTT	CASRPGQVVTDTQYF
NA	NA	TRBV5-4	TRBJ2-1	TGTGCCAGCAGCTTGTTCGACAGGGAGGTAAATGAGCAGTTCTTC	CASSLFDREVNEQFF
TRBD1	NA	TRBV27	TRBJ2-7	TGTGCCAGCAGTTCACACGGACAGGGCTACGAGCAGTACTTC	CASSSHGQGYEQYF
NA	NA	TRBV19	TRBJ2-7	TGTGCCAGTAGTATTGGGACCCGGGGGACCTACGAGCAGTACTTC	CASSIGTRGTYEQYF
NA	NA	TRBV28	TRBJ1-4	TGTGCCAGCAGGGAAGGACACTACGAAAAACTGTTTTTT	CASREGHYEKLFF
NA	few	TRBV14	TRBJ1-1	TGTGCCAGCAGCAAGCGGGGCGGTGCTGAAGCTTTCTTT	CASSKRGGAEAFF
TRBD2	NA	TRBV7-7	TRBJ2-3	TGTGCCAGCAGCCGAGGGGCAGGGAGGGTCGGAGATACGCAGTATTTT	CASSRGAGRVGDTQYF
TRBD1	few	TRBV10-3	TRBJ2-7	TGTGCCATCAGTGAGCCCGACAGGGCTCTATACGAGCAGTACTTC	CAISEPDRALYEQYF
TRBD1	once	TRBV6-1	TRBJ2-2	TGTGCCAGCAGTGATTTTGGGACAGGGGACACCGGGGAGCTGTTTTTT	CASSDFGTGDTGELFF
TRBD1	NA	TRBV2	TRBJ1-2	TGTGCCAGCAGTGGGGACAGGGCCAACTATGGCTACACCTTC	CASSGDRANYGYTF
NA	NA	TRBV18	TRBJ1-2	TGTGCCAGCTCACCAAAGGGGCAGGGGCCCTTTTACACCTTC	CASSPKGQGPFYTF
NA	NA	TRBV11-1	TRBJ2-7	TGTGCCAGCAGCGACCCAGGGCTCCTCTACGAGCAGTACTTC	CASSDPGLLYEQYF
TRBD1	NA	TRBV19	TRBJ2-7	TGTGCCAGTAGTATTTACCAGGGGGCGGGCGAGCAGTACTTC	CASSIYQGAGEQYF
TRBD1	NA	TRBV5-1	TRBJ2-7	TGCGCCAGCAGCCCCCGGACAGGGATCCACGAGCAGTACTTC	CASSPRTGIHEQYF
NA	NA	TRBV18	TRBJ2-2	TGTGCCAGCTCACGGACGCCGGGGACCGGGGAGCTGTTTTTT	CASSRTPGTGELFF
TRBD1	few	TRBV2	TRBJ1-4	TGTGCCAGCAGTGAGGACAGGACTAATGAAAAACTGTTTTTT	CASSEDRTNEKLFF
NA	few	TRBV7-6	TRBJ2-1	TGTGCCAGCAGCTTAGAGTGGGGCTATAATGAGCAGTTCTTC	CASSLEWGYNEQFF
TRBD1	NA	TRBV20-1	TRBJ1-1	TGCAGTGCTCCAGGGGGAACTGAAGCTTTCTTT	CSAPGGTEAFF
NA	once	TRBV15	TRBJ2-7	TGTGCCACCAGCAGAGGCAGGGGCTACGAGCAGTACTTC	CATSRGRGYEQYF
TRBD2	NA	TRBV28	TRBJ2-7	TGTGCCAGCAGTTTTGGGCCCGGCGGGAGCTCCTACGAGCAGTACTTC	CASSFGPGGSSYEQYF
TRBD2	NA	TRBV7-9	TRBJ2-5	TGTGCCAGCAGCGTGCGGGAGTCCCAAGAGACCCAGTACTTC	CASSVRESQETQYF
NA	few	TRBV6-1	TRBJ2-2	TGTGCCACGGCTAGGGGGACGAACACCGGGGAGCTGTTTTTT	CATARGTNTGELFF
TRBD1	few	TRBV5-1	TRBJ2-7	TGCGCCAGCAGCTTAGGACAGGGGGCCGGCTCCTACGAGCAGTACTTC	CASSLGQGAGSYEQYF
NA	NA	TRBV7-3	TRBJ1-1	TGTGCCAGCTCCGAAAGTGGGACACGGAACACTGAAGCTTTCTTT	CASSESGTRNTEAFF
TRBD1	NA	TRBV18	TRBJ2-3	TGTGCCAGCTCACCCCGGGACAGGCGGACAGATACGCAGTATTTT	CASSPRDRRTDTQYF
NA	few	TRBV7-6	TRBJ2-2	TGTGCCAGCAGCTTAGCGGGGCTGAACACCGGGGAGCTGTTTTTT	CASSLAGLNTGELFF
TRBD1	few	TRBV7-2	TRBJ1-2	TGTGCCAGCAGCTTAGTTCAGGGGGGAAATAAGGGCTACACCTTC	CASSLVQGGNKGYTF
NA	NA	TRBV11-2	TRBJ1-2	TGTGCCAGCAGCTTGACGGACACAGCTAACTATGGCTACACCTTC	CASSLTDTANYGYTF
TRBD2	NA	TRBV11-3	TRBJ2-5	TGTGCCAGCAGCTTAGGGCGGATAGCGGGGGAGTTACAAGAGACCCAGTACTTC	CASSLGRIAGELQETQYF
NA	NA	TRBV30	TRBJ2-2	TGTGCCTGGAGTGTATCTCCCGGGGAGCTGTTTTTT	CAWSVSPGELFF
TRBD1	NA	TRBV5-1	TRBJ1-2	TGCGCCAGCAGCTTGGAGGTGGGACAGTCATATGGCTACACCTTC	CASSLEVGQSYGYTF
TRBD1	NA	TRBV11-3	TRBJ1-2	TGTGCCAGCAGCACTCGACAGGGGGCGTACTATGGCTACACCTTC	CASSTRQGAYYGYTF